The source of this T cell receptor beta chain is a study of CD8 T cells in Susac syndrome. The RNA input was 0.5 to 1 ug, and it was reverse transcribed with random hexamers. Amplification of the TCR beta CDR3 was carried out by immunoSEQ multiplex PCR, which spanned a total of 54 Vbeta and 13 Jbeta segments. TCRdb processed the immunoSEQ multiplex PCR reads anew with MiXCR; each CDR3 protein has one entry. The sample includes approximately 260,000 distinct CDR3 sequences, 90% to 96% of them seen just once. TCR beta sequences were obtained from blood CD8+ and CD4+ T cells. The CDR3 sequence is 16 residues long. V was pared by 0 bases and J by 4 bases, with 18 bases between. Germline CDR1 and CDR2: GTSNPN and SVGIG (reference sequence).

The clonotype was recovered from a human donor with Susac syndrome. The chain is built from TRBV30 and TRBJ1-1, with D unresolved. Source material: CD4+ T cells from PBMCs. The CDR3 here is CAWSVRRVIRGTEAFF. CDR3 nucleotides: TGTGCCTGGAGTGTACGACGCGTCATCCGGGGCACTGAAGCTTTCTTT.